The 29 T cell receptor beta chains presented below share a single source sample, sequenced in a study of blood T cell repertoires in COVID-19. Data came from immunoSEQ multiplex PCR; TCRdb stores just in-frame clones and leaves some out. Of 89,000 or so clones listed, 86% are singletons. The specimen was peripheral blood. The origin of the receptors is a man aged 50 to 59 with active COVID-19.

The CDR3 is CASSLDRGQPQHF. CDR3 coding DNA: TGTGCCAGCAGCTTAGATCGGGGTCAGCCCCAGCATTTT. This sequence joins TRBV11-2 and TRBJ1-5; D is unresolved. The CDR3 loop spans 13 amino acids. Germline V gene data show CDR1 as SGHAT and CDR2 as FQNNGV. Trimming stripped 0 bases from V and 6 bases from J, with 6 bases between.

This rearrangement joins TRBV18 to TRBJ2-1, with D tentatively TRBD2 (5 bases). This CDR3 comprises 13 residues. Germline V lookup: CDR1 KGHSH, CDR2 LQKENI. Trimming removed 3 bases at V and 3 bases at J, with 6 bases between. CDR3 amino acids: CASSPGVYNEQFF. The CDR3 bases are TGTGCCAGCTCACCCGGGGTCTACAATGAGCAGTTCTTC. The entire variable domain, with the rest obtained from reference TRBV18 and TRBJ2-1, is as follows: NAGVMQNPRHLVRRRGQEARLRCSPMKGHSHVYWYRQLPEEGLKFMVYLQKENIIDESGMPKERFSAEFPKEGPSILRIQQVVRGDSAAYFCASSPGVYNEQFFGPGTRLTVL.

The chain uses TRBV7-2 and TRBJ1-3; 7 positions agree with TRBD1. Unmatched junction bases numbered 4, after V lost 0 bases and J lost 2 bases. In germline, CDR1 is SGHTA, CDR2 FQGNSA. The CDR3 has 16 residues. The CDR3 DNA reads as TGTGCCAGCAGCTTAGCGGGGCAGGGGGCTGGAAACACCATATATTTT. It is translated as CASSLAGQGAGNTIYF.

The V and J genes are TRBV5-1 and TRBJ2-5; D is perhaps TRBD2 (6 bases). This CDR3 comprises 15 residues. V dropped 2 bases and J dropped 3 bases, with 14 bases sitting between them. Per germline, CDR1 SGHRS and CDR2 YFSETQ. The CDR3 loop reads CASSLGTGAKETQYF. CDR3 bases: TGCGCCAGCAGCTTAGGGACGGGAGCTAAAGAGACCCAGTACTTC. The full variable domain, its missing parts supplied by reference TRBV5-1 and TRBJ2-5, is KAGVTQTPRYLIKTRGQQVTLSCSPISGHRSVSWYQQTPGQGLQFLFEYFSETQRNKGNFPGRFSGRQFSNSRSEMNVSTLELGDSALYLCASSLGTGAKETQYFGPGTRLLVL.

The chain joins TRBV5-1 to TRBJ2-5, with 7 bases lining up with TRBD1. The V gene end was trimmed by 2 bases and the J gene end by 3 bases; junction bases not matched to a gene: 7. Looked up from germline, CDR1 is SGHRS and CDR2 is YFSETQ. The CDR3 sequence is 15 residues long. The DNA of the CDR3 is TGCGCCAGCAGCTTACCTACAGGGGTGGAAGAGACCCAGTACTTC. The encoded protein is CASSLPTGVEETQYF.

This clone was observed a single time. This rearrangement joins TRBV6-2 or TRBV6-3 to TRBJ2-3; 7 bases are shared with TRBD1. This CDR3 spans 17 amino acids. Unmatched junction bases numbered 8, after V lost 2 bases and J lost 0 bases. Per the germline V gene, CDR1 is MNHEY and CDR2 is SVGEGT. The CDR3 sequence is CASSYNYRGPSTDTQYF. The DNA for the CDR3 is TGTGCCAGCAGTTACAACTACAGGGGCCCTAGCACAGATACGCAGTATTTT.

In this sample, this clone turned up once. The chain uses TRBV29-1 and TRBJ1-2; 7 nucleotides line up with TRBD1. Germline V gene sequence: CDR1 SQVTM, CDR2 ANQGSEA. The CDR3 consists of 14 residues. V lost 6 bases, J lost 0 bases, and 7 bases stayed unmatched. CDR3 nucleotides: TGCAGCGTAACGACAGGGAACGCTAACTATGGCTACACCTTC. It is translated as CSVTTGNANYGYTF.

The chain is built from TRBV3-1 (or the pseudogene TRBV3-2) and TRBJ2-5; 7 bases are a match to TRBD1. This CDR3 is 16 amino acids long. V shed 0 bases, J shed 6 bases, and the junction held 10 bases outside the gene matches. Germline-derived CDR1 and CDR2 are LGHDT and YNNKEL (reference sequence). The CDR3 spells CASSQDGQGVVKTQYF. For the CDR3, the DNA is TGTGCCAGCAGCCAAGATGGGCAGGGGGTGGTAAAGACCCAGTACTTC.

V is TRBV6-5 and J is TRBJ2-1; 10 positions agree with TRBD2. The V gene end was trimmed by 7 bases and the J gene end by 8 bases; junction bases not matched to a gene: 8. The germline gives CDR1 MNHEY, CDR2 SVGAGI. The CDR3 is 14 residues long. CDR3: CASNPSGSVYEQFF. The CDR3 region has the DNA TGTGCCAGCAACCCTAGCGGGAGTGTCTATGAGCAGTTCTTC.

The chain links TRBV9 to TRBJ1-2; D is possibly TRBD1 (5 bases). CDR3 length: 16 residues. The ends were cut back, 4 bases at V and 2 bases at J, with 18 bases in the middle. CDR1 and CDR2 (germline): SGDLS, YYNGEE. Here the CDR3 reads CASSLAWGPQNYGYTF. As DNA, the CDR3 is TGTGCCAGCAGCCTAGCTTGGGGCCCTCAAAACTATGGCTACACCTTC. The full variable domain, its missing parts supplied by reference TRBV9 and TRBJ1-2, is DSGVTQTPKHLITATGQRVTLRCSPRSGDLSVYWYQQSLDQGLQFLIQYYNGEERAKGNILERFSAQQFPDLHSELNLSSLELGDSALYFCASSLAWGPQNYGYTFGSGTRLTVV.

This chain uses TRBV19 with TRBJ2-5; D possibly corresponds to TRBD2 (6 bases). CDR1 is LNHDA and CDR2 is SQIVND in the germline V gene (reference sequence). Trimming left V 0 bases short and J 4 bases short, with 15 bases between. The CDR3 covers 16 residues. Here the CDR3 DNA reads TGTGCCAGTAGTATAGATGGGGAGACTAGAAGAGAGACCCAGTACTTC. Translated: CASSIDGETRRETQYF.

The chain uses TRBV2 and TRBJ2-7, with D possibly being TRBD1 (6 bases). CDR1 and CDR2 (germline): SNHLY, FYNNEI. V lost 2 bases, J lost 11 bases, and 10 bases lay in between. This CDR3 is 11 amino acids long. The CDR3, as DNA: TGTGCCAGCAGTGAAAGGGGGAGAAAGTACTTC. Translation: CASSERGRKYF.

The chain joins TRBV18 to TRBJ1-2; D ambiguous. Germline V gene data show CDR1 as KGHSH and CDR2 as LQKENI. Trimming removed 1 base from V and 7 bases from J, with 16 bases in between. The CDR3 has 15 amino acids. CDR3 nucleotides: TGTGCCAGCTCACCACTAAAGGAGATAGTTATTGGCTACACCTTC. Translating gives CASSPLKEIVIGYTF.

The chain recombines TRBV19 with TRBJ2-6, with D perhaps TRBD1 (7 bases). The CDR3 is 16 residues long. CDR1 LNHDA and CDR2 SQIVND come from the germline V gene (reference sequence). The ends were cut back, 7 bases at V and 2 bases at J, with 15 bases in the middle. The CDR3 sequence: CASTQTGEAGANVLTF. CDR3 sequence (DNA): TGTGCCAGTACCCAAACAGGGGAGGCTGGGGCCAACGTCCTGACTTTC.

Comments on this clone: Distinct nucleotide sequences in the sample also encode this CDR3. The chain joins TRBV28 to TRBJ2-5, with TRBD1 matching 8 bases. Unmatched junction bases numbered 1, after V lost 3 bases and J lost 1 base. The CDR3 sequence is 14 residues long. Germline CDR1 and CDR2: MDHEN and SYDVKM. The CDR3 protein is CASSLDRVQETQYF. As DNA, the CDR3 is TGTGCCAGCAGTTTGGACAGGGTCCAAGAGACCCAGTACTTC.

The CDR3 sequence: CASSQDFSDTQYF. Written as DNA, the CDR3 is TGTGCCAGCAGCCAAGACTTTTCAGATACGCAGTATTTT. The rearrangement links TRBV3-1 (or the pseudogene TRBV3-2) to TRBJ2-3; D not certain. V was clipped by 0 bases and J by 4 bases, with 5 bases between them. This CDR3 is built from 13 residues. Germline V gives CDR1 LGHDT, CDR2 YNNKEL (reference sequence).

The rearrangement joins TRBV4-3 to TRBJ1-2; D is unclear. With 1 base removed from V and 3 bases from J, the gap between germline ends came to 9 bases. The CDR3 is 14 residues long. Germline CDR1 reads LGHNA; CDR2 reads YSLEER. CDR3 region: CASSQVPGYYGYTF. CDR3 bases: TGCGCCAGCAGCCAAGTCCCGGGGTACTATGGCTACACCTTC.

V is TRBV27 and J is TRBJ2-1, with TRBD2 identical over 10 bases. The CDR3 contains 13 residues. Losses at the gene ends were 2 bases for V and 15 bases for J; bases not matched to a gene: 7. Per germline, CDR1 MNHEY and CDR2 SMNVEV (reference sequence). The CDR3 DNA sequence: TGTGCCAGCAGTTTACAGGGGGGACTAGCGCCGTTCTTC. As protein: CASSLQGGLAPFF.

This clone was counted a single time. The chain recombines TRBV19 with TRBJ2-6; 8 bases map to TRBD2. Germline-derived CDR1 and CDR2 are LNHDA and SQIVND (reference sequence). V lost 6 bases, J lost 4 bases, and 11 bases stayed unmatched. The CDR3 is made up of 17 amino acids. Written as DNA, the CDR3 is TGTGCCAGTAGCCCCCTCGGGGGGGGGCTCGGGGCCAACGTCCTGACTTTC. Translated, it gives CASSPLGGGLGANVLTF.

This chain links TRBV5-1 with TRBJ2-2; a possible D gene is TRBD2 (6 bases). This CDR3 comprises 15 residues. The germline V gene encodes CDR1 SGHRS and CDR2 YFSETQ. V was pared by 4 bases and J by 4 bases, with 14 bases between. CDR3 sequence (DNA): TGCGCCAGCAGCATACTGACTAGTCCCACCGGGGAGCTGTTTTTT. The encoded protein is CASSILTSPTGELFF.

This chain uses TRBV5-8 with TRBJ2-3, with a tentative D call TRBD2 (7 bases). Per the germline V gene, CDR1 is SGHTS and CDR2 is YDEGEE. The V end lost 1 base, the J end lost 3 bases, and 12 bases lay between the germline ends. The CDR3 consists of 15 residues. Here the CDR3 DNA reads TGTGCCAGCAGCTTGACGGGGGGCTATACAGATACGCAGTATTTT. Encoded protein: CASSLTGGYTDTQYF.

This clone is a singleton in its sample. The rearrangement uses TRBV30 and TRBJ2-7; 8 positions agree with TRBD1. Germline V CDR1 and CDR2: GTSNPN, SVGIG (reference sequence). Trimming removed 5 bases from V and 6 bases from J; junction bases left unmatched: 12. This CDR3 comprises 14 residues. The CDR3 spells CAWSKDRVRVEQYF. CDR3 nucleotides: TGTGCCTGGTCGAAGGACAGGGTAAGGGTCGAGCAGTACTTC.

The chain links TRBV29-1 to TRBJ2-1, with TRBD2 as a possible D gene (6 bases). V dropped 4 bases and J dropped 1 base, with 17 bases sitting between them. From germline, CDR1 is SQVTM and CDR2 ANQGSEA. The CDR3 loop spans 16 amino acids. CDR3 DNA: TGCAGCGTTGTCTCCCCGCTAGCGACGTCCTACAATGAGCAGTTCTTC. This translates into CSVVSPLATSYNEQFF.

For the CDR3, the DNA is TGTGCCAGTAGAACTTCGGGACAGGGTCGCGAGCAGTACTTC. It encodes CASRTSGQGREQYF. This sequence joins TRBV19 and TRBJ2-7; 9 nucleotides align to TRBD1. Germline assignment: CDR1 LNHDA and CDR2 SQIVND (reference sequence). The ends lost 6 bases at V and 6 bases at J; junction bases unmatched: 9. The CDR3 totals 14 residues.

The chain combines TRBV27 with TRBJ1-2, with 11 positions matching TRBD1. Germline-derived CDR1 and CDR2 are MNHEY and SMNVEV (reference sequence). The CDR3 spans 15 residues. V lost 5 bases and J lost 5; bases outside the gene matches: 7. The CDR3 spells CASSPADRGRYGYTF. In DNA form, the CDR3 reads TGTGCCAGCAGTCCCGCGGACAGGGGGCGGTATGGCTACACCTTC.

V and J are TRBV12-5 and TRBJ1-5; 9 bases match TRBD1. The CDR3 has 17 amino acids. Germline V lookup: CDR1 LGHNT, CDR2 FRNRAP. Trimming cost V 1 base and J 4 bases; bases outside gene matches: 8. Written as DNA, the CDR3 is TGTGCTAGTGGTTTGGCCCCTTGGACAGGGGAGAATCAGCCCCAGCATTTT. Its translation: CASGLAPWTGENQPQHF.

The rearrangement uses TRBV27 and TRBJ1-2; 7 positions agree with TRBD1. The CDR3 sequence is 15 residues long. Germline values: CDR1 MNHEY, CDR2 SMNVEV (reference sequence). V lost 5 bases and J lost 4; bases outside the gene matches: 10. The CDR3 region is CASSNLGQTRYGYTF. Written as DNA, the CDR3 is TGTGCCAGCAGTAACCTGGGACAGACCCGCTATGGCTACACCTTC.

V usage is TRBV7-3 and J usage is TRBJ2-3; 10 bases line up with TRBD2. With V trimmed by 2 bases and J by 5 bases, 10 bases remained unmatched. The CDR3 is 17 amino acids. CDR1 and CDR2 from the germline V gene are SGHTA and FQGTGA. The CDR3 region is CASSLEVASGGLDTQYF. CDR3 nucleotide sequence: TGTGCCAGCAGCTTAGAGGTGGCTAGCGGGGGCCTAGATACGCAGTATTTT.

The chain carries TRBV29-1 and TRBJ1-2; possible D gene TRBD1, 6 bases. The CDR3 runs to 11 residues. The germline CDR1 and CDR2 sequences are SQVTM and ANQGSEA. The V and J ends lost 7 bases and 8 bases respectively, with 14 bases between them. CDR3 DNA sequence: TGCAGCGAAGGGGACACAAAAGGCTACACCTTC. This translates into CSEGDTKGYTF.